Listed here is a single T cell receptor (beta chain). The data originate from a study of blood T cell repertoires in COVID-19. Study information: Samples taken during acute and convalescent COVID-19 were collected in the United States, Italy and Spain. The analysed material was cDNA or gDNA that came from T cells, B-cell-depleted T cells, or PBMCs.

Original analysis: Reference gene primer amplification in the assay estimated nucleated cell counts. Only in-frame clones appear in the TCRdb table, and some are missing; sequencing was by immunoSEQ multiplex PCR. V and J calls and clone size are those listed in that table; D and trimming were worked out from the DNA. This table has hundreds of thousands of clones, roughly 80% appearing once. Germline CDR1 SGDLS, CDR2 YYNGEE. This CDR3 contains 15 residues. V was clipped by 4 bases and J by 0 bases, with 11 bases between them. The rearrangement links TRBV9 to TRBJ1-3, with D perhaps matching TRBD1 (5 bases). The sequencing sample was made of peripheral blood. The TCR comes from a woman aged 50 to 60 with active or convalescent COVID-19. The CDR3 is CASSLGASSGNTIYF. DNA for the CDR3: TGTGCCAGCAGCCTTGGGGCTAGCTCTGGAAACACCATATATTTT.